Below, 7 T cell receptor beta chains from the same sample are listed, as sequenced in a study of T cells in tuberculosis. Assay: immunoSEQ multiplex PCR; the TCRdb copy retains only in-frame clones and omits some. The repertoire holds some 31,000 clones, with 91% as singletons. As for time point: new active TB diagnosis, blood taken before or within 7 days of starting treatment. The material sequenced was PBMCs, taken at tuberculosis diagnosis. The source is an adult with tuberculosis.

The V gene is TRBV6-5, the J gene TRBJ2-3; perhaps TRBD2 as D (5 bases). Deletions cut 6 bases from V and 8 bases from J, with 12 bases between. The CDR3 contains 12 residues. CDR1 and CDR2 from the germline V gene are MNHEY and SVGAGI. CDR3 loop: CASSPTRGTQYF. Written as DNA, the CDR3 is TGTGCCAGCAGCCCGACCCGGGGTACGCAGTATTTT.

The chain recombines TRBV2 with TRBJ1-6; D ambiguous. The CDR3 has 10 residues. The V and J ends lost 4 bases and 18 bases respectively, with 10 bases between them. Germline CDR1 SNHLY, CDR2 FYNNEI. In nucleotides, the CDR3 is TGTGCCAGCAGTGGGGAGGTCGCCCACTTT. Translated: CASSGEVAHF.

This chain connects TRBV30 to TRBJ1-2, with a weak D call TRBD1 (5 bases). CDR1 is GTSNPN and CDR2 is SVGIG in the germline V gene (reference sequence). V gave up 2 bases and J gave up 3 bases, with 19 bases separating them. The CDR3 loop spans 16 amino acids. CDR3 DNA: TGTGCCTGGAGTACCCAGGGTCTGGGAAGTCACTATGGCTACACCTTC. Its translation is CAWSTQGLGSHYGYTF.

V is TRBV6-6 and J is TRBJ1-1; weak D call: TRBD1 (6 bases). The germline gives CDR1 MNHNY, CDR2 SVGAGI (reference sequence). CDR3 length equals 16 residues. Trimming pared 4 bases from V and 1 base from J, leaving 16 bases between. The CDR3 here is CASSLYPGVRNTEAFF. The DNA for the CDR3 is TGTGCCAGCAGTTTATACCCAGGGGTAAGGAACACTGAAGCTTTCTTT.

The gene calls are TRBV6-5 and TRBJ1-1; 9 nucleotides agree with TRBD1. Germline CDR1 reads MNHEY; CDR2 reads SVGAGI. V lost 2 bases to trimming and J lost 10 bases; unmatched junction nucleotides: 11. This CDR3 region has 15 residues. The DNA of the CDR3 is TGTGCCAGCAGTTACCCTACAGGGGGCTCTACAGTAGCTTTCTTT. Encoded protein: CASSYPTGGSTVAFF.

The chain has TRBV7-2 and TRBJ2-5, with 8 nucleotides matching TRBD1. The CDR3 covers 13 residues. Germline CDR1 reads SGHTA; CDR2 reads FQGNSA. Trimming removed 5 bases from V and 5 bases from J; junction bases left unmatched: 4. The CDR3 region has the DNA TGTGCCAGCAGCCAGGGGGCACGGGAGACCCAGTACTTC. The encoded protein is CASSQGARETQYF.

The chain uses TRBV11-2 and TRBJ2-5; 11 positions match TRBD2. V dropped 4 bases and J dropped 5; count of bases not matched to a gene: 9. CDR1 is SGHAT and CDR2 is FQNNGV in the germline V gene. CDR3 length: 16 amino acids. DNA of the CDR3: TGTGCCAGCAGCTCCCTGGGTAGCGGGGGGGCGGAGACCCAGTACTTC. Translating it yields CASSSLGSGGAETQYF.